The 4 T cell receptor beta chains below come from one sample, sequenced in a study of cytomegalovirus exposure and HLA in healthy donors. Both 60 Vbeta primers and 13 Jbeta primers went into the PCR. Generated by immunoSEQ multiplex PCR, the TCRdb table keeps only in-frame clones and is missing some. The sample contains 200,000 to 250,000 clones, about 78% of which appear only once. The sample was PBMCs. The receptors were sampled from a male donor in good health and CMV-seronegative.

This clone was observed once. This chain links TRBV29-1 with TRBJ2-7; D is undetermined. The CDR3 totals 11 residues. Germline loops: CDR1 SQVTM, CDR2 ANQGSEA. V lost 4 bases, J lost 0 bases, and 4 bases lay in between. The CDR3 DNA follows: TGCAGCGTTGCCCACTCCTACGAGCAGTACTTC. Its translation: CSVAHSYEQYF.

A remark on this clone: The same CDR3 can be traced to other DNA sequences in this sample. The rearrangement uses TRBV9 and TRBJ1-1; D is uncertain. Germline CDR1 and CDR2: SGDLS and YYNGEE. The V end was cut by 0 bases, the J end by 0 bases, with 3 bases between. The CDR3 covers 13 residues. CDR3 in DNA: TGTGCCAGCAGCGTAGTAGTGAACACTGAAGCTTTCTTT. Its protein product is CASSVVVNTEAFF.

The chain combines TRBV11-3 with TRBJ2-5; no firm D call. Germline V gives CDR1 SGHNT, CDR2 YENEEA. With 1 base removed from V and 2 bases from J, the gap between germline ends came to 11 bases. The CDR3 is made up of 15 amino acids. CDR3: CASSLGSSVQETQYF. The DNA for the CDR3 is TGTGCCAGCAGCTTAGGGTCGAGTGTTCAAGAGACCCAGTACTTC.

Worth noting for this clone: This sample also contains other DNA sequences that code for the same CDR3. The V and J genes are TRBV27 and TRBJ2-2; the match to TRBD1 covers 9 bases. There are 16 residues in the CDR3. Germline V gene lookup returns CDR1 MNHEY and CDR2 SMNVEV (reference sequence). V was pared by 7 bases and J by 6 bases, with 12 bases of the junction left unmatched. CDR3 in DNA: TGTGCCAGCAAAGTTTTGGGACAGGGTGTCCCCGGGGAGCTGTTTTTT. Its translation: CASKVLGQGVPGELFF.